This T cell receptor (beta chain) appears in the sequencing data of a study of blood T cells in healthy people across ages. Overall study findings and caveats: Long-lived and aged donors differed, with more naive CD4+ cells and higher diversity in the long-lived.

This clonotype turned up a few times. The antigen remains unidentified. With 5 bases clipped from V and 7 bases from J, the junction kept 8 bases outside the gene matches. The CDR3 sequence is 13 residues long. The germline V gene has CDR1 DFQATT and CDR2 SNEGSKA (reference sequence). Alongside a J-beta primer mix, a sample-barcoded 5' primer served in a second PCR lasting about 7 to 11 cycles. Samples each returned at least 3 million CDR3-containing paired-end reads. TCRdb fed the 5' RACE reads into MiXCR, producing one record per CDR3 protein. Of about 1.6 million distinct CDR3 sequences in the sample, about 31% were seen once.

Material for sequencing was blood. The chain uses TRBV20-1 and TRBJ2-1; 7 bases align to TRBD1. This receptor was obtained from a woman aged 30 to 39 in good health. The CDR3: CSASGQEGNEQFF. The DNA for the CDR3 is TGCAGTGCTTCAGGACAGGAAGGGAATGAGCAGTTCTTC.